What follows are 13 T cell receptor beta chains derived from one specimen sequenced in a study of response to subunit inactivated influenza vaccine. In TCRdb, the RT-PCR reads were re-called with MiXCR into one record per CDR3 protein. The sample lists 530,000 or so distinct CDR3 sequences; roughly 15% were seen once. The sequencing used PBMCs from blood, collected 11 to 12 days after vaccination. These receptors were taken from a man aged 50 to 59 who received an inactivated influenza vaccine.

This clonotype turned up a few times. The chain is built from TRBV7-2 and TRBJ2-2; D not resolved. V was cut by 1 base and J by 9 bases, with 9 bases left in between. The CDR3 spans 13 residues. Germline-derived CDR1 and CDR2 are SGHTA and FQGNSA. This chain's CDR3 is CASSLGAPRELFF. CDR3 coding DNA: TGTGCCAGCAGCTTAGGTGCCCCCCGGGAGCTGTTTTTT. Full variable domain (rest looked up from reference TRBV7-2 and TRBJ2-2): GAGVSQSPSNKVTEKGKDVELRCDPISGHTALYWYRQSLGQGLEFLIYFQGNSAPDKSGLPSDRFSAERTGGSVSTLTIQRTQQEDSAVYLCASSLGAPRELFFGEGSRLTVL.

The genes are TRBV24-1 and TRBJ2-5, with D possibly being TRBD1 or TRBD2 (5 bases each). The V end lost 3 bases, the J end lost 4 bases, and 17 bases lay between the germline ends. Germline V gene lookup returns CDR1 KGHDR and CDR2 SFDVKD. The CDR3 is 16 residues long. In nucleotides, the CDR3 is TGTGCCACCAGTGATCCGCGGGCAGGGTCGGGAGAGACCCAGTACTTC. It specifies CATSDPRAGSGETQYF.

At least ten counts were recorded for this clonotype. This chain uses TRBV7-2 with TRBJ1-2, with D uncertain. Trimming removed 4 bases from V and 2 bases from J, with 11 bases in between. The CDR3 runs 14 residues. Germline V gene lookup returns CDR1 SGHTA and CDR2 FQGNSA. The CDR3 region has the DNA TGTGCCAGCAGCTCACCCCCCCGGAACTATGGCTACACCTTC. It yields the protein CASSSPPRNYGYTF. Full variable domain (outside the CDR3, taken from reference TRBV7-2 and TRBJ1-2): GAGVSQSPSNKVTEKGKDVELRCDPISGHTALYWYRQSLGQGLEFLIYFQGNSAPDKSGLPSDRFSAERTGGSVSTLTIQRTQQEDSAVYLCASSSPPRNYGYTFGSGTRLTVV.

This clonotype was seen more than once but under ten times. This sequence joins TRBV12-3 or TRBV12-4 and TRBJ2-2; D gene uncertain. Trimming stripped 6 bases from V and 7 bases from J, with 12 bases between. CDR3 length equals 13 residues. CDR3 sequence reads: CASRNGRYGELFF. The CDR3 DNA follows: TGTGCCAGCAGGAACGGGCGCTACGGGGAGCTGTTTTTT.

The table lists this clonotype with many counts. The chain is built from TRBV7-2 and TRBJ1-1; D gene unclear. V lost 1 base to trimming and J lost 0 bases, with 6 bases between them. The CDR3 contains 14 residues. Germline CDR1 SGHTA, CDR2 FQGNSA. CDR3 sequence (DNA): TGTGCCAGCAGCTTAGTCCGGATGAACACTGAAGCTTTCTTT. Protein sequence: CASSLVRMNTEAFF.

Concerning this clonotype: Germline and junction disagree at one end, which may indicate a read error. This chain links TRBV5-1 with TRBJ2-1; TRBD2 matches at 8 bases. The CDR3 spans 14 residues. CDR1 is SGHRS, CDR2 YFSETQ, per germline. The CDR3 coding sequence is TGCGCCAGCAGCTTCGGGGGGGCCTACAATGAGCAGCTCTTC. This encodes CASSFGGAYNEQLF.

The chain has TRBV20-1 and TRBJ1-4, with a weak D call TRBD1 (5 bases). The CDR3 sequence is 14 residues long. Trimming removed 1 base from V and 8 bases from J, with 14 bases in between. The V gene's germline CDR1 is DFQATT and CDR2 SNEGSKA (reference sequence). CDR3 loop: CSARGHGAGEKLFF. CDR3 sequence (DNA): TGCAGTGCTAGAGGTCATGGGGCAGGGGAAAAACTGTTTTTT.

This clonotype was counted between two and nine times. The chain carries TRBV15 and TRBJ1-1; D unclear. This CDR3 comprises 13 residues. The germline CDR1 and CDR2 sequences are LNHNV and YYDKDF (reference sequence). Trimming stripped 4 bases from V and 4 bases from J, with 10 bases between. CDR3 sequence: CATSTPLGTEAFF. CDR3 nucleotides: TGTGCCACCAGCACCCCCTTGGGCACTGAAGCTTTCTTT.

The V and J genes are TRBV20-1 and TRBJ2-1; the match to TRBD2 covers 13 bases. Losses at the gene ends were 7 bases for V and 10 bases for J; bases not matched to a gene: 4. Germline V lookup: CDR1 DFQATT, CDR2 SNEGSKA (reference sequence). The CDR3 sequence is 12 residues long. The CDR3 is CSGGLAGVEQFF. As DNA, the CDR3 is TGCAGTGGAGGACTAGCGGGAGTCGAGCAGTTCTTC.

This chain links TRBV20-1 with TRBJ2-4; 7 nucleotides align to TRBD2. Germline CDR1 is DFQATT and CDR2 is SNEGSKA (reference sequence). J was trimmed by 0 bases and V by 3 bases; bases with no gene match: 8. The CDR3 runs to 16 residues. Here the CDR3 reads CSARSAGYLAKNIQYF. CDR3 sequence (DNA): TGCAGTGCTAGGTCAGCGGGATATTTAGCCAAAAACATTCAGTACTTC.

The chain combines TRBV12-3 or TRBV12-4 with TRBJ2-3; perhaps TRBD1 as D (6 bases). CDR3 size: 15 residues. With 3 bases removed from V and 5 bases from J, the gap between germline ends came to 15 bases. CDR3 DNA: TGTGCCAGCAGTTTGTGGGGGCGGGTTGAAGATACGCAGTATTTT. This translates into CASSLWGRVEDTQYF.

This clonotype was observed a few times. The chain couples TRBV12-3 or TRBV12-4 to TRBJ2-3; the D call may be TRBD1 or TRBD2 (5 bases each). The CDR3 is made up of 14 amino acids. V lost 3 bases and J 2 bases, leaving 9 bases between the germline ends. The CDR3 coding sequence is TGTGCCAGCAGTTTTCGGGGCCTCACAGATACGCAGTATTTT. This gives the protein CASSFRGLTDTQYF.

The genes are TRBV18 and TRBJ2-1, with 9 nucleotides matching TRBD2. The V gene end was trimmed by 1 base and the J gene end by 0 bases; junction bases not matched to a gene: 4. Germline lookup yields CDR1 KGHSH and CDR2 LQKENI. This CDR3 comprises 17 residues. Written as DNA, the CDR3 is TGTGCCAGCTCACCACTACCTAGCGGGGTCTCCTACAATGAGCAGTTCTTC. It yields the protein CASSPLPSGVSYNEQFF.